The 24 T cell receptor beta chains below were found in one sample sequenced in a study of blood T cell repertoires in COVID-19. Clones were read by immunoSEQ multiplex PCR, and TCRdb kept only the in-frame ones, dropping some. In the table there are about 180,000 clones, 70% to 90% of which are singletons. The sequenced material came from peripheral blood. These receptor sequences come from a man between 18 and 29 years old who had recovered from COVID-19.

The genes are TRBV6-1 and TRBJ1-2; D is undetermined. This CDR3 comprises 13 residues. The germline gives CDR1 MNHNS, CDR2 SASEGT. V lost 3 bases and J lost 0, with 5 bases in between. The CDR3 reads CASSDFTNYGYTF. The CDR3 nucleotides are TGTGCCAGCAGTGATTTCACTAACTATGGCTACACCTTC.

The V gene is TRBV5-1, the J gene TRBJ2-2, with 8 bases aligning to TRBD2. The CDR3 spans 17 residues. Germline V lookup: CDR1 SGHRS, CDR2 YFSETQ. V shed 2 bases and J 6 bases; nucleotides not matched to a gene: 12. This CDR3 reads CASSLGRAGESAGELFF. DNA for the CDR3: TGCGCCAGCAGCTTAGGGCGAGCGGGAGAGAGCGCCGGGGAGCTGTTTTTT.

This clone appeared once. The chain recombines TRBV4-1 with TRBJ2-5; 8 nucleotides agree with TRBD1. The CDR3 is 14 residues long. Germline CDR1 reads MGHRA; CDR2 reads YSYEKL. The V gene end was trimmed by 3 bases and the J gene end by 4 bases; junction bases not matched to a gene: 4. Written as DNA, the CDR3 is TGCGCCAGCAGCCAGGCCGACAGGGGAGAGACCCAGTACTTC. It encodes CASSQADRGETQYF.

In DNA, the CDR3 is TGTGCCAGCAGCCTAAGGGGACAGCTTAACTATGGCTACACCTTC. Residues: CASSLRGQLNYGYTF. The gene calls are TRBV3-1 (or the pseudogene TRBV3-2) and TRBJ1-2, with 7 bases fitting TRBD1. V gave up 4 bases and J gave up 1 base; unmatched junction bases: 6. The germline CDR1 and CDR2 sequences are LGHDT and YNNKEL (reference sequence). The CDR3 is 15 residues long.

V is TRBV4-3 and J is TRBJ1-1; unclear D gene. V was shortened by 1 base and J by 8 bases, with 11 bases between the two germline ends. The CDR3 consists of 13 residues. Germline CDR1 is LGHNA and CDR2 is YSLEER. CDR3 sequence reads: CASSQARGREAFF. Here the CDR3 DNA reads TGCGCCAGCAGCCAAGCTCGGGGAAGGGAAGCTTTCTTT.

The chain employs TRBV7-2 and TRBJ2-3, with 8 bases aligning to TRBD2. The trim removed 1 base at V and 5 bases at J, leaving 11 bases unmatched. The CDR3 runs to 17 residues. CDR1 is SGHTA, CDR2 FQGNSA, per germline. The CDR3 DNA follows: TGTGCCAGCAGCTTAGGGTACCGGGAGGGCGAGGGAGATACGCAGTATTTT. It yields the protein CASSLGYREGEGDTQYF.

The chain employs TRBV6-2 or TRBV6-3 and TRBJ2-3; 7 bases align to TRBD2. The length of the CDR3 is 18 residues. CDR1 and CDR2 from the germline V gene are MNHEY and SVGEGT. Trimming cost V 2 bases and J 5 bases; bases outside gene matches: 16. The CDR3 coding sequence is TGTGCCAGCAGTTACGGCGGACAAGCGGGAATATCGGGAGATACGCAGTATTTT. Residues: CASSYGGQAGISGDTQYF.

This clone was observed a few times. This chain links TRBV7-2 with TRBJ1-5; the D gene is possibly TRBD1 (5 bases). Trimming shortened V by 3 bases and J by 10 bases, and 16 bases separated the two germline ends. This CDR3 spans 14 amino acids. CDR1 and CDR2 (germline): SGHTA, FQGNSA. DNA for the CDR3: TGTGCCAGCAGCTTGTCCGGGGGAAGCAGTCCCCAGCATTTT. It encodes CASSLSGGSSPQHF.

The chain links TRBV24-1 to TRBJ2-3; TRBD1 might be the D (5 bases). CDR3 length: 12 amino acids. V was trimmed by 4 bases and J by 7 bases, leaving 8 bases between them. The germline gives CDR1 KGHDR, CDR2 SFDVKD. Written as DNA, the CDR3 is TGTGCCACCAGTGACCAGGGATATACGCAGTATTTT. Amino acids: CATSDQGYTQYF.

The rearrangement links TRBV6-5 to TRBJ2-1; TRBD2 matches at 8 bases. The CDR3 covers 14 residues. Germline CDR1 MNHEY, CDR2 SVGAGI. V lost 3 bases, J lost 3 bases, and 1 base stayed unmatched. CDR3 sequence reads: CASSYSGNYNEQFF. The CDR3 coding sequence is TGTGCCAGCAGTTATAGCGGGAACTACAATGAGCAGTTCTTC.

This sequence joins TRBV7-2 and TRBJ1-2, with D unclear. Germline V gene data show CDR1 as SGHTA and CDR2 as FQGNSA. CDR3 length equals 15 residues. V lost 5 bases, J lost 3 bases, and 16 bases lay in between. DNA of the CDR3: TGTGCCAGCAGCCTCGAGGGTAGTGGGGACTATGGCTACACCTTC. Amino acid sequence: CASSLEGSGDYGYTF.

This sequence joins TRBV20-1 and TRBJ2-7, with 10 bases fitting TRBD2. Germline CDR1 and CDR2: DFQATT and SNEGSKA (reference sequence). This CDR3 is built from 16 residues. V was clipped by 3 bases and J by 1 base; unmatched bases: 9. CDR3 coding DNA: TGCAGTGCTAGTCGGAGCGGGAGGGCCCGTTCCTACGAGCAGTACTTC. Translating it yields CSASRSGRARSYEQYF.

CDR3 residues: CASSIPSLNTGELFF. CDR3 coding DNA: TGTGCCAGTAGTATTCCGTCGTTGAACACCGGGGAGCTGTTTTTT. V usage is TRBV19 and J usage is TRBJ2-2; D is undetermined. The CDR3 extends over 15 amino acids. V gave up 3 bases and J gave up 1 base, with 9 bases separating them. Germline V gives CDR1 LNHDA, CDR2 SQIVND (reference sequence).

CDR3 residues: CASSPQGYEQFF. The CDR3 coding sequence is TGTGCCAGCAGCCCGCAGGGTTATGAGCAGTTCTTC. The rearrangement uses TRBV11-2 and TRBJ2-1, with a tentative D call TRBD1 (5 bases). From germline, CDR1 is SGHAT and CDR2 FQNNGV. This CDR3 is built from 12 residues. V shed 5 bases and J shed 8 bases, with 10 bases lying between them.

The chain recombines TRBV6-5 with TRBJ1-2; 9 nucleotides line up with TRBD1. CDR3 length: 14 residues. Germline V gene lookup returns CDR1 MNHEY and CDR2 SVGAGI. V dropped 4 bases and J dropped 7; count of bases not matched to a gene: 7. CDR3 nucleotide sequence: TGTGCCAGCAGTTCCGGACAGGGGCTGAGTGGCTACACCTTC. It codes for CASSSGQGLSGYTF.

CDR3 region: CSVAGGRTYNEQFF. Here the CDR3 DNA reads TGCAGCGTTGCGGGAGGAAGGACCTACAATGAGCAGTTCTTC. This chain links TRBV29-1 with TRBJ2-1; 7 nucleotides line up with TRBD2. Germline CDR1 SQVTM, CDR2 ANQGSEA. Unmatched junction bases numbered 5, after V lost 4 bases and J lost 2 bases. CDR3 length: 14 amino acids.

This chain connects TRBV5-1 to TRBJ2-2, with D possibly being TRBD1 (6 bases). Trimming took off 8 bases at V and 0 bases at J, with 11 bases between the two ends. The CDR3 loop spans 14 amino acids. Looked up from germline, CDR1 is SGHRS and CDR2 is YFSETQ. The CDR3 coding sequence is TGCGCCAGTCGGACAGAAGCGAACACCGGGGAGCTGTTTTTT. It translates to CASRTEANTGELFF. Using reference TRBV5-1 and TRBJ2-2 for the parts outside the CDR3, the full variable domain is KAGVTQTPRYLIKTRGQQVTLSCSPISGHRSVSWYQQTPGQGLQFLFEYFSETQRNKGNFPGRFSGRQFSNSRSEMNVSTLELGDSALYLCASRTEANTGELFFGEGSRLTVL.

This sequence joins TRBV19 and TRBJ2-3; 14 bases fit TRBD2. V lost 9 bases and J lost 2; bases outside the gene matches: 13. CDR3 size: 18 residues. Germline loops: CDR1 LNHDA, CDR2 SQIVND (reference sequence). In nucleotides, the CDR3 is TGTGCCAGCAGCAGCTACTTGGGACTAGCGGGAGACACAGATACGCAGTATTTT. This gives the protein CASSSYLGLAGDTDTQYF.

The V gene is TRBV19, the J gene TRBJ2-3; tentatively, D is TRBD1 (5 bases). This CDR3 has 14 residues. Trimming stripped 4 bases from V and 7 bases from J, with 15 bases between. Germline assignment: CDR1 LNHDA and CDR2 SQIVND (reference sequence). The CDR3, as DNA: TGTGCCAGTAGTACCGCCAAACAGGATAATACGCAGTATTTT. Protein product: CASSTAKQDNTQYF.

Written as DNA, the CDR3 is TGTGCCAGCAGTTTTGGGCAGGGGATAGAGGAGCAGTTCTTC. Translating it yields CASSFGQGIEEQFF. The chain uses TRBV28 and TRBJ2-1, with a tentative D call TRBD1 (6 bases). This CDR3 region has 14 residues. The V end was cut by 3 bases, the J end by 10 bases, with 16 bases between. Germline V CDR1 and CDR2: MDHEN, SYDVKM.

The chain uses TRBV29-1 and TRBJ2-7; the D is unclear. Germline values: CDR1 SQVTM, CDR2 ANQGSEA. CDR3 length: 12 residues. V gave up 3 bases and J gave up 3 bases, with 9 bases separating them. The CDR3 is CSVETDIYEQYF. As DNA, the CDR3 is TGCAGCGTTGAGACCGACATCTACGAGCAGTACTTC.

The genes are TRBV2 and TRBJ2-7; 10 nucleotides agree with TRBD1. The V gene's germline CDR1 is SNHLY and CDR2 FYNNEI. This CDR3 contains 14 residues. Unmatched junction bases numbered 4, after V lost 3 bases and J lost 5 bases. CDR3 protein: CASSEGTGVNEQYF. Written as DNA, the CDR3 is TGTGCCAGCAGTGAGGGGACAGGGGTTAACGAGCAGTACTTC.

This clone was seen once. The chain combines TRBV5-8 with TRBJ1-1; 7 bases align to TRBD1. Germline CDR1 and CDR2: SGHTS and YDEGEE. V lost 2 bases and J lost 3; bases outside the gene matches: 4. The CDR3 has 14 residues. Written as DNA, the CDR3 is TGTGCCAGCAGCTTTAGAGGGGGCTACACTGAAGCTTTCTTT. Protein: CASSFRGGYTEAFF.

The rearrangement uses TRBV14 and TRBJ1-2; maybe TRBD1 (6 bases). In germline, CDR1 is SGHDN, CDR2 FVKESK. V lost 3 bases and J 2 bases, leaving 16 bases between the germline ends. CDR3 length: 16 amino acids. For the CDR3, the DNA is TGTGCCAGCAGCCACTGGGCCAGGGGCGAGAACTATGGCTACACCTTC. As protein: CASSHWARGENYGYTF.